The source of this T cell receptor beta chain is a study of control samples from healthy donors and cancer patients. Clones were read by immunoSEQ multiplex PCR, and TCRdb kept only the in-frame ones, dropping some. The data show about 160,000 clones, 85% to 95% seen once. The germline V and J ends were trimmed by 4 bases and 2 bases, with 8 bases remaining between them. This CDR3 has 12 residues. Germline CDR1 is SQVTM and CDR2 is ANQGSEA. Sequenced material: blood. This TCR was sampled from a woman aged 40-49 years in good health. This sequence joins TRBV29-1 and TRBJ1-1; a weak D match, TRBD1 (5 bases). In nucleotides, the CDR3 is TGCAGCGTTGTTACAGGTAACACTGAAGCTTTCTTT. Protein: CSVVTGNTEAFF.